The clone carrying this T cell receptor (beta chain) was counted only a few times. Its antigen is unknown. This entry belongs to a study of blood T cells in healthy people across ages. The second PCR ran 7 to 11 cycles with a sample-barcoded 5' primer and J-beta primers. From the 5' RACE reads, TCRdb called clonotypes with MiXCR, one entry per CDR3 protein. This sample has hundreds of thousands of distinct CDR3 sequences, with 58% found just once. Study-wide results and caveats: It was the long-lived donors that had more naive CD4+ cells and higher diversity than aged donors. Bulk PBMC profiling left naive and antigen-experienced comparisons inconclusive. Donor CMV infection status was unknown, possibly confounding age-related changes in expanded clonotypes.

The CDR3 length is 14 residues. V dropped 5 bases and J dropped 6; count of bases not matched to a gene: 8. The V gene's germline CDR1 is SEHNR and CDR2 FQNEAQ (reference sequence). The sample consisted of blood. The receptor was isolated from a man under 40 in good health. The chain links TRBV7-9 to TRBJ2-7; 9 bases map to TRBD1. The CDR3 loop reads CASSPGDRDLEQYF. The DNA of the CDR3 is TGTGCCAGCAGCCCGGGGGACAGGGACCTCGAGCAGTACTTC.